This T cell receptor beta chain comes out of a study of Ad26.COV2.S vaccination and SARS-CoV-2 variants. Assay used: immunoSEQ multiplex PCR; TCRdb lists only in-frame clones, some missing. The sample includes under 600,000 clones, 70% to 90% of them seen just once. Specified treatment: 15 to 20 received Ad26.COV2.S at low or high dose, single or two shots; 5 received placebo; per-sample allocation not given. The investigators took samples on day 63 after the first vaccine or placebo injection. Sequences were derived from peripheral blood, sampled in a trial of Ad26.COV2.S vaccine versus placebo. This TCR was recovered from a person between 18 and 65 years old who received the Ad26.COV2.S COVID-19 vaccine or a placebo.

The CDR3 region has the DNA TGTGCCAGCAGGATAGCGGGGGACACAGATACGCAGTATTTT. It is translated as CASRIAGDTDTQYF. This chain connects TRBV7-9 to TRBJ2-3; TRBD2 matches 9 bases. J gave up 2 bases and V 6 bases, and 3 bases lay outside the gene matches. The V gene's germline CDR1 is SEHNR and CDR2 FQNEAQ (reference sequence). CDR3 length: 14 amino acids.